This TCR beta chain is from a study of preoperative IRX-2 immunotherapy in early breast cancer. Treatment meaning: preoperative locoregional IRX-2 cytokine immunotherapy. Libraries were prepared by immunoSEQ multiplex PCR; TCRdb keeps only in-frame clonotypes and omits some of them. The repertoire consists of over 35,000 clones, with less than 95% occurring once and the leading ten covering about 1.6%. V lost 6 bases and J 7 bases, leaving 12 bases between the germline ends. Per the germline V gene, CDR1 is MDHEN and CDR2 is SYDVKM. The CDR3 extends over 12 amino acids. This receptor was obtained from a human donor with breast cancer. The rearrangement links TRBV28 to TRBJ2-5, with D possibly matching TRBD1 (6 bases). The sequences come from tumor tissue, collected after IRX-2 immunotherapy. CDR3 amino acids: CASSLQGWTQYF. CDR3 DNA sequence: TGTGCCAGCAGCCTACAGGGTTGGACCCAGTACTTC.